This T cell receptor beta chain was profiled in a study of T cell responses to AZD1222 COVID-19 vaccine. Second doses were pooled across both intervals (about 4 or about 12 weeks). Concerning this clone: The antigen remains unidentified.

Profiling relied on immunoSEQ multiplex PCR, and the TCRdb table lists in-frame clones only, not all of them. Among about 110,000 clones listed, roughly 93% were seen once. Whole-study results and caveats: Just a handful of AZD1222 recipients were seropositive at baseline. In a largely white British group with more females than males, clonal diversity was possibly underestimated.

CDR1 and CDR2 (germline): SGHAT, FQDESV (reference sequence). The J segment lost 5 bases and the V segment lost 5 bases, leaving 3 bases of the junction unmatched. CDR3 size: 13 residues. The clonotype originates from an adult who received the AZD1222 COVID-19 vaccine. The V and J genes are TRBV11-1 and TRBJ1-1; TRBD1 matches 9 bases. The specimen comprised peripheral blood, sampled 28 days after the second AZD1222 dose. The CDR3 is CASSEQGATEAFF. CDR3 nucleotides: TGTGCCAGCAGCGAACAGGGGGCGACTGAAGCTTTCTTT. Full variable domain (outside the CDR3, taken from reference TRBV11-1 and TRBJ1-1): EAEVAQSPRYKITEKSQAVAFWCDPISGHATLYWYRQILGQGPELLVQFQDESVVDDSQLPKDRFSAERLKGVDSTLKIQPAELGDSAMYLCASSEQGATEAFFGQGTRLTVV.